Listed below are T cell receptor beta chains from one sample, sequenced in a study of T cell repertoires in cytomegalovirus infection. In TCRdb, the reads were re-called with MiXCR into one record per CDR3 protein. The table shows a few hundred thousand distinct CDR3 sequences, with 29% occurring only once. Their antigen targets remain unknown. This specimen consisted of cultured PBMCs, obtained from culture after CMV antigen stimulation. The receptors here all came from a human donor in good health (CMV status not recorded). Some clones in this sample may be carry-over from other donors' samples. The CDR3 runs from the conserved cysteine through the conserved F or W. A D gene is named only where the DNA matches it firmly. Only part of the rows carry a size: once, few, many, or a class if the clone is expanded.

V gene	D gene	J gene	clone size	CDR3 protein	CDR3 DNA
TRBV13	NA	TRBJ2-7	few	CASSLGELAFHEQYF	TGTGCCAGCAGCTTAGGGGAGCTAGCGTTCCACGAGCAGTACTTC
TRBV6-6	TRBD1	TRBJ2-6	NA	CASSYRGQDPPGANVLTF	TGTGCCAGCAGTTACCGAGGACAGGATCCTCCTGGGGCCAACGTCCTGACTTTC
TRBV19	TRBD2	TRBJ2-3	NA	CASSILAGEDTQYF	TGTGCCAGTTCAATACTAGCGGGAGAAGATACGCAGTATTTT
TRBV5-4	NA	TRBJ2-4	NA	CASSPGGQDKNIQYF	TGTGCCAGCAGCCCGGGGGGACAGGACAAAAACATTCAGTACTTC
TRBV14	NA	TRBJ1-1	few	CASSQGAPWSVRGMNTEAFF	TGTGCCAGCAGCCAAGGAGCCCCCTGGAGTGTGAGGGGAATGAACACTGAAGCTTTCTTT
TRBV6-1	NA	TRBJ2-2	few	CASSEDAVTGELFF	TGTGCCAGCAGTGAAGACGCCGTCACCGGGGAGCTGTTTTTT
TRBV12-3/TRBV12-4	TRBD1	TRBJ2-5	NA	CASSGGTGRETQYF	TGTGCCAGCAGTGGAGGGACAGGGAGGGAGACCCAGTACTTC
TRBV28	TRBD2	TRBJ2-7	few	CASSFRLAGAEQYF	TGTGCCAGCAGTTTCCGGCTAGCGGGAGCCGAGCAGTACTTC
TRBV3-1	NA	TRBJ1-1	few	CASSQAGENTEAFF	TGTGCCAGCAGCCAAGCGGGGGAGAACACTGAAGCTTTCTTT
TRBV7-3	TRBD2	TRBJ2-7	few	CASSPTGGLNEQYF	TGTGCCAGCAGCCCTACGGGGGGGTTGAACGAGCAGTACTTC
TRBV6-8	NA	TRBJ2-5	few	CASSYSILGETQYF	TGTGCCAGCAGTTACTCGATTTTGGGGGAGACCCAGTACTTC
TRBV7-8	NA	TRBJ2-1	few	CASSDREPSGQFF	TGTGCCAGCAGCGATCGCGAGCCTAGTGGGCAGTTCTTC
TRBV7-3	NA	TRBJ1-1	few	CASSTDDPNTEAFF	TGTGCCAGCAGCACAGACGATCCGAACACTGAAGCTTTCTTT
TRBV12-5	NA	TRBJ2-1	NA	CASGLGQTVNEQFF	TGTGCTAGTGGTTTGGGACAAACGGTCAATGAGCAGTTCTTC
TRBV20-1	TRBD2	TRBJ2-2	NA	CSASGTSDTGELFF	TGCAGTGCCTCCGGGACTAGCGACACCGGGGAGCTGTTTTTT
TRBV7-2	TRBD2	TRBJ2-7	few	CASSLLAGVGEQYF	TGTGCCAGCAGCTTACTAGCGGGAGTTGGAGAGCAGTACTTC
TRBV7-2	NA	TRBJ1-1	many	CASSPWGTEAFF	TGTGCCAGCAGCCCCTGGGGGACTGAAGCTTTCTTT
TRBV10-2	NA	TRBJ1-1	few	CASSERVGETEAFF	TGCGCCAGCAGTGAGAGGGTAGGGGAGACTGAAGCTTTCTTT
TRBV6-6	TRBD1	TRBJ1-5	NA	CASIGQGIGQPQHF	TGTGCCAGCATCGGACAGGGTATAGGCCAGCCCCAGCATTTT
TRBV12-3/TRBV12-4	NA	TRBJ1-1	NA	CASDSRDLNTEAFF	TGTGCCAGCGACTCCAGGGACCTGAACACTGAAGCTTTCTTT
TRBV18	NA	TRBJ2-7	few	CASSPEAGDHEQYF	TGTGCCAGCTCACCAGAGGCAGGGGATCACGAGCAGTACTTC
TRBV7-3	NA	TRBJ1-2	few	CASSLEGGGSYGYTF	TGTGCCAGCAGCTTAGAAGGCGGAGGCAGCTATGGCTACACCTTC
TRBV24-1	NA	TRBJ2-3	few	CATSDSQGGTQYF	TGTGCCACCAGTGATTCACAGGGCGGTACGCAGTATTTT
TRBV6-5	TRBD2	TRBJ2-1	NA	CASTMLAARNEQFF	TGTGCCAGCACTATGCTAGCGGCACGCAATGAGCAGTTCTTC
TRBV7-8	TRBD2	TRBJ2-7	few	CASSSGGTSGRGEQYF	TGTGCCAGCAGCTCGGGGGGGACTAGCGGGAGGGGTGAGCAGTACTTC
TRBV24-1	NA	TRBJ2-1	few	CATSDFDRGGYNEQFF	TGTGCCACCAGTGACTTCGACAGGGGAGGGTACAATGAGCAGTTCTTC